Below, one T cell receptor beta chain is given with its context. Its antigen is not identified. PCR involved 60 Vbeta and 13 Jbeta primers. The table came from immunoSEQ multiplex PCR; TCRdb's copy has only in-frame clones and leaves some out. The data hold approximately 120,000 clones, with roughly 81% observed a single time. This CDR3 has 15 amino acids. Germline CDR1 SGHTA, CDR2 FQGTGA. The V segment lost 5 bases and the J segment 4 bases; nucleotides outside the gene matches: 4. This entry belongs to a study of cytomegalovirus exposure and HLA in healthy donors. Study-level points and caveats: For most TCR sequences rarity was the rule, although some public TCRs occurred in many donors. In a later analysis, V- and J-gene trimming of beta chains associated with a DCLRE1C missense variant, replicated independently. In a later analysis, the majority of CMV-associated beta chains seemingly showed HLA restriction. Analyzed later, association rates of TCRs varied across HLA loci, with DRB1 most and HLA-C fewest.

The origin of this receptor is a woman in her 30s in good health and CMV-seronegative. Source material: PBMCs. The gene calls are TRBV7-3 and TRBJ2-1; 11 positions match TRBD2. CDR3 sequence: CASSPGTSGYNEQFF. CDR3 bases: TGTGCCAGCAGCCCGGGGACTAGCGGTTACAATGAGCAGTTCTTC.